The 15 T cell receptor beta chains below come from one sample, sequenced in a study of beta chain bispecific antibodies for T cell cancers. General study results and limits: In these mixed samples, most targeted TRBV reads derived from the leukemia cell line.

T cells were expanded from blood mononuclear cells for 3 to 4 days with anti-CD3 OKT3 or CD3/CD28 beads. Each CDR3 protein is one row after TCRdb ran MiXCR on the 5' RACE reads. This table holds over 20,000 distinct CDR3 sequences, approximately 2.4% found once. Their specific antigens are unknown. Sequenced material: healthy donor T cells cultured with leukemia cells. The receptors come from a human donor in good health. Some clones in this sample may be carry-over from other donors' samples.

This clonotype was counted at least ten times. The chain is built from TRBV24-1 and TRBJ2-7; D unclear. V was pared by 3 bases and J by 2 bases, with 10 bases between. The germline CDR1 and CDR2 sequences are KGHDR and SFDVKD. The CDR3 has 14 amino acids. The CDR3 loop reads CATSDPAQPYEQYF. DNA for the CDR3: TGTGCCACCAGTGATCCCGCCCAGCCCTACGAGCAGTACTTC.

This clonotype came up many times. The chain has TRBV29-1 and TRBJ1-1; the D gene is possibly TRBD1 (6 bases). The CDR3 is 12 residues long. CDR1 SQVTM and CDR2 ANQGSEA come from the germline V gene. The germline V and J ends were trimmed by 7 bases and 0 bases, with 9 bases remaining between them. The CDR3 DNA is TGCAGCGCCCAGGGGATGAACACTGAAGCTTTCTTT. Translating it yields CSAQGMNTEAFF. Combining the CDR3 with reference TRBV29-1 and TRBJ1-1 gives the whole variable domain SAVISQKPSRDICQRGTSLTIQCQVDSQVTMMFWYRQQPGQSLTLIATANQGSEATYESGFVIDKFPISRPNLTFSTLTVSNMSPEDSSIYLCSAQGMNTEAFFGQGTRLTVV.

DNA of the CDR3: TGTGCCAGCTCACCAGGGACCGGGGAGCTGTTTTTT. It codes for CASSPGTGELFF. The chain combines TRBV18 with TRBJ2-2; D is unclear. This CDR3 is 12 amino acids long. CDR1 and CDR2 (germline): KGHSH, LQKENI. V was trimmed by 2 bases and J by 5 bases, leaving 3 bases between them.

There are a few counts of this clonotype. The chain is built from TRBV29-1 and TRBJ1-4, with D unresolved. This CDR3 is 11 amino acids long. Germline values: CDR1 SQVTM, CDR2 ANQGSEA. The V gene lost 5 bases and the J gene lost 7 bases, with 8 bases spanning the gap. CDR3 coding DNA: TGCAGCGTTTCTGAGGGTGAAAAACTGTTTTTT. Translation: CSVSEGEKLFF.

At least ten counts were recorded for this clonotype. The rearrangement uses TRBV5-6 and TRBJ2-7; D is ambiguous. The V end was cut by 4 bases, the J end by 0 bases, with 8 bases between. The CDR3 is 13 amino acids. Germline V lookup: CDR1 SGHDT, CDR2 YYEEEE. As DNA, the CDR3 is TGTGCCAGCAGCCTGGGCCACTCCTACGAGCAGTACTTC. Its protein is CASSLGHSYEQYF.

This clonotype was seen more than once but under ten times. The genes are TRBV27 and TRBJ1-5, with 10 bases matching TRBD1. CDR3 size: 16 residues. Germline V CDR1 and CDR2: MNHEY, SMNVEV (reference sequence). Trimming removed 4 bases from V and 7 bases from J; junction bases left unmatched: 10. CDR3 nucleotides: TGTGCCAGCAGTTCTGCTGGGGACAGGGGAAGACAGCCCCAGCATTTT. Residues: CASSSAGDRGRQPQHF.

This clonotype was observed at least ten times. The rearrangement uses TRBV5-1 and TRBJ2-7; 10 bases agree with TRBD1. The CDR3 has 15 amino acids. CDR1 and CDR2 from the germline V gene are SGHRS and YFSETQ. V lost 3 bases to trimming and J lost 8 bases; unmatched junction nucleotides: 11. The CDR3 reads CASSSGTGVTNQQYF. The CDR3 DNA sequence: TGCGCCAGCAGCTCCGGGACAGGGGTAACTAACCAGCAGTACTTC.

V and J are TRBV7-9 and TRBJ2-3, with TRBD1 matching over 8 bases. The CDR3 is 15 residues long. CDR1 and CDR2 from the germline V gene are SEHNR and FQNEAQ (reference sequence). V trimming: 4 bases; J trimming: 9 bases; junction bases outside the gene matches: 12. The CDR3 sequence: CASSSRQGFEATQYF. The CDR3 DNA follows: TGTGCCAGCAGCTCGCGACAGGGGTTCGAAGCGACGCAGTATTTT.

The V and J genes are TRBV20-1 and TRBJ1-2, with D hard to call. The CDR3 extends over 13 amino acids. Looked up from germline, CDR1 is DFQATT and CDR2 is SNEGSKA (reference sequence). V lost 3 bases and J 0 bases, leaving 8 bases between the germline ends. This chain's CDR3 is CSASQETNYGYTF. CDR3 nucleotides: TGCAGTGCTAGTCAGGAAACTAACTATGGCTACACCTTC.

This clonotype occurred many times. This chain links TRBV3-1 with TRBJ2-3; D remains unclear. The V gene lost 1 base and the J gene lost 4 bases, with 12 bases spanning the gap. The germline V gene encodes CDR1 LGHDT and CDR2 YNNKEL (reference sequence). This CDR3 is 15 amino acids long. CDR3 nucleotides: TGTGCCAGCAGCCAAGGTTCAGGCCCGGCAGATACGCAGTATTTT. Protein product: CASSQGSGPADTQYF.

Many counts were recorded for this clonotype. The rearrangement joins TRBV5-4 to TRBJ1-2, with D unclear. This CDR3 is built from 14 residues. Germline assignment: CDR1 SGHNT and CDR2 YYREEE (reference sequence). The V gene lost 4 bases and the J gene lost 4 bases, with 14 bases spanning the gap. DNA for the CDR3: TGTGCCAGCAGCCGAGGTGGGGTTTCCTATGGCTACACCTTC. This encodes CASSRGGVSYGYTF.

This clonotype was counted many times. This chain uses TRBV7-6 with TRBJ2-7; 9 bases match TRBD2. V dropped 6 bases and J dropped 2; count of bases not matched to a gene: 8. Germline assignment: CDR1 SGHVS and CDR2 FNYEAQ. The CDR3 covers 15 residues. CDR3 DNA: TGTGCCAGCAGTAATCTAGCGGGGCCGGCCTACGAGCAGTACTTC. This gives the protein CASSNLAGPAYEQYF. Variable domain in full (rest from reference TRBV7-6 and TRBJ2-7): GAGVSQSPRYKVTKRGQDVALRCDPISGHVSLYWYRQALGQGPEFLTYFNYEAQQDKSGLPNDRFSAERPEGSISTLTIQRTEQRDSAMYRCASSNLAGPAYEQYFGPGTRLTVT.

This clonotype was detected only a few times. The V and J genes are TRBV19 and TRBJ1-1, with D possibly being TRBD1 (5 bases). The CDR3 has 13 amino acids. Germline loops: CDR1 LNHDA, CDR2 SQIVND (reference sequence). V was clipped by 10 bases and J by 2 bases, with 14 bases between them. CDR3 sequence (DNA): TGTGCCACCAAGGGGACGGGAAACACTGAAGCTTTCTTT. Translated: CATKGTGNTEAFF. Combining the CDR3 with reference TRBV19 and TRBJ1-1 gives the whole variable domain DGGITQSPKYLFRKEGQNVTLSCEQNLNHDAMYWYRQDPGQGLRLIYYSQIVNDFQKGDIAEGYSVSREKKESFPLTVTSAQKNPTAFYLCATKGTGNTEAFFGQGTRLTVV.

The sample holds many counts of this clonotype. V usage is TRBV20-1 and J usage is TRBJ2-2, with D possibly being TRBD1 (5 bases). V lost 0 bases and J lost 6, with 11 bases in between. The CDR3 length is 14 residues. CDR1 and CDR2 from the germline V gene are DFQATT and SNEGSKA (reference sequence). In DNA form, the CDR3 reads TGCAGTGCTAGAGAAGCCCGGACACCCGGGGAGCTGTTTTTT. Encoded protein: CSAREARTPGELFF.

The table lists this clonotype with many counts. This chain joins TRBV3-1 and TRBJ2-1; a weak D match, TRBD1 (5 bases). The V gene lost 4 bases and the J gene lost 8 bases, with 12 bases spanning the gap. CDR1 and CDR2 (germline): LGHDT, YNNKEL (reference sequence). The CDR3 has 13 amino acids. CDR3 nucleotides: TGTGCCAGCAGCCGCGGACACTTGGATGAGCAGTTCTTC. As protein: CASSRGHLDEQFF.